These T cell receptor beta chains were read from a single sample in a study of T-cell memory formation after mild COVID-19. TCRdb reprocessed the 5' RACE reads with MiXCR, giving one entry per CDR3 protein. Seen here are fewer than 700,000 distinct CDR3 sequences, more than 15% observed once, and the top ten hold around 11%. Input material: PBMCs or a T cell subset sorted from them (not recorded which). These receptors came from an adult woman who had mild COVID-19 (a few samples of this study predate the infection). Cell type and time point are not known. Each CDR3 is given without its conserved first and last residue.

TRBV3-1	TRBJ1-2	ASSHGGPRYGYT
TRBV5-1	TRBJ2-2	ASSSQGGQNTGELF
TRBV2	TRBJ2-1	ASSVGLAGESLF
TRBV2	TRBJ2-1	ASSGTVYEQF
TRBV3-1	TRBJ2-7	ASSPQGQASVEQY
TRBV6-1	TRBJ1-1	ASRGGRYTEAF
TRBV6-2/TRBV6-3	TRBJ2-1	ASSYSATSRYNEQF
TRBV4-1	TRBJ2-6	ASSQADRGSYGANVLT
TRBV3-1	TRBJ1-1	ASSTISANTEAF
TRBV30	TRBJ2-7	AWDNDLREQY
TRBV5-1	TRBJ2-1	ASRVGQGSYNEQF
TRBV5-1	TRBJ2-7	ASSLENTEEQY
TRBV28	TRBJ1-1	ASSSSRTGRTEAF
TRBV25-1	TRBJ2-7	ASSRDRGYYEQY
TRBV27	TRBJ1-1	ASSPFGDRFEAF
TRBV6-6	TRBJ1-1	ATRGQGLVTEAF
TRBV7-2	TRBJ2-7	ASSLNVAYEQY
TRBV7-9	TRBJ2-3	ASSSPPGLAGGDTQY
TRBV6-2/TRBV6-3	TRBJ2-7	ASRRWSSYEQY
TRBV7-2	TRBJ2-7	ASASPGLAGGFTYEQY
TRBV11-2	TRBJ2-5	ASSPGGIGPQETQY
TRBV7-2	TRBJ2-3	ASSLVVSGRVLSTDTQY
TRBV20-1	TRBJ2-3	SARGGVADTQY
TRBV24-1	TRBJ2-7	ATSDPGSYEQY
TRBV7-2	TRBJ1-1	ASSLVVSEKAF
TRBV20-1	TRBJ2-7	STQDRASEQY
TRBV13	TRBJ2-3	ASIPPSGRFPTQY
TRBV12-3/TRBV12-4	TRBJ1-6	ASSALSTTGSPLH
TRBV4-1	TRBJ2-7	ASSRWDGGSYEQY
TRBV20-1	TRBJ2-5	SARGPAYKETQY
TRBV2	TRBJ2-2	ASSEQGANTGELF
TRBV7-9	TRBJ2-1	ASTYQRGFATSNDEQF
TRBV6-6	TRBJ2-2	ASSKTGGIAGELF
TRBV30	TRBJ1-1	AWSEIGTEAF
TRBV12-3/TRBV12-4	TRBJ2-2	ASSTLPLANTGELF